A single sample gave rise to the 32 T cell receptor beta chains below, sequenced in a study of graft-versus-host responses after intestinal transplantation. The antigens of these receptors remain unknown. Some clones are missing from TCRdb's copy, which holds only in-frame ones; the method was immunoSEQ multiplex PCR. Of approximately 92,000 clones listed, under 95% are singletons. Material: unstimulated CD8+ T cells sorted from spleen or lymph node cells, obtained before intestinal transplant. All receptors derive from a human donor who received an intestinal transplant.

In the case of this clone: Within the sample, other DNA sequences also encode this same CDR3. The CDR3 here is CASSLGGQGAYEQYF. The DNA of the CDR3 is TGTGCCAGCAGCTTAGGGGGACAGGGGGCCTACGAGCAGTACTTC. The rearrangement uses TRBV7-6 and TRBJ2-7; 11 bases fit TRBD1. Trimming at V came to 1 base and at J to 2 bases, leaving 1 base not matched to a gene. Germline loops: CDR1 SGHVS, CDR2 FNYEAQ. The CDR3 spans 15 residues. Full variable domain (remainder filled in from reference TRBV7-6 and TRBJ2-7): GAGVSQSPRYKVTKRGQDVALRCDPISGHVSLYWYRQALGQGPEFLTYFNYEAQQDKSGLPNDRFSAERPEGSISTLTIQRTEQRDSAMYRCASSLGGQGAYEQYFGPGTRLTVT.

CDR3 residues: CASSLSVREQFF. DNA of the CDR3: TGTGCCAGCAGCTTATCTGTGCGGGAACAGTTCTTC. The J gene is TRBJ2-1, the V gene TRBV13, with D possibly being TRBD2 (6 bases). Germline CDR1 reads PRHDT; CDR2 reads FYEKMQ (reference sequence). The CDR3 is 12 amino acids. Trimming left V 2 bases short and J 13 bases short, with 12 bases between.

The gene calls are TRBV2 and TRBJ2-7, with D possibly being TRBD1 or TRBD2 (5 bases each). Germline CDR1 reads SNHLY; CDR2 reads FYNNEI. V was shortened by 3 bases and J by 1 base, with 13 bases between the two germline ends. CDR3 length: 15 residues. In DNA, the CDR3 is TGTGCCAGCAGTGACCCGGGGACGGCGTCCTACGAGCAGTACTTC. This sequence encodes CASSDPGTASYEQYF.

This sequence joins TRBV30 and TRBJ2-3; 10 nucleotides match TRBD2. V trimming: 6 bases; J trimming: 3 bases; junction bases outside the gene matches: 3. The CDR3 is 13 amino acids. Per germline, CDR1 GTSNPN and CDR2 SVGIG (reference sequence). The CDR3 sequence is CACPSGRTDTQYF. DNA for the CDR3: TGTGCCTGCCCTAGCGGGAGAACAGATACGCAGTATTTT.

The chain links TRBV7-6 to TRBJ1-2; weak D call: TRBD1 (6 bases). CDR3 size: 12 residues. CDR1 is SGHVS, CDR2 FNYEAQ, per germline. V lost 5 bases, J lost 11 bases, and 15 bases lay in between. The CDR3: CASSPQGLGYTF. The CDR3 DNA sequence: TGTGCCAGCAGCCCCCAGGGGTTGGGTTACACCTTC.

The chain has TRBV28 and TRBJ2-7; tentative D call: TRBD1 (5 bases). Trimming stripped 2 bases from V and 3 bases from J, with 14 bases between. The CDR3 covers 15 residues. Germline values: CDR1 MDHEN, CDR2 SYDVKM. In nucleotides, the CDR3 is TGTGCCAGCAGTTTAACAGGAGACCCGGGCTACGAGCAGTACTTC. Protein sequence: CASSLTGDPGYEQYF.

The chain carries TRBV4-1 and TRBJ1-1; D not certain. V lost 0 bases and J 6 bases, leaving 8 bases between the germline ends. CDR3 length: 13 residues. In germline, CDR1 is MGHRA, CDR2 YSYEKL. The CDR3 reads CASSQEINPEAFF. In nucleotides, the CDR3 is TGCGCCAGCAGCCAAGAAATTAACCCTGAAGCTTTCTTT.

V is TRBV6-5 and J is TRBJ2-1, with 9 bases matching TRBD2. Germline CDR1 reads MNHEY; CDR2 reads SVGAGI. V lost 2 bases to trimming and J lost 14 bases; unmatched junction nucleotides: 10. The CDR3 runs to 14 residues. The CDR3 loop reads CASSYTTGLAFEFF. CDR3 bases: TGTGCCAGCAGTTACACTACGGGACTAGCTTTTGAGTTCTTC.

The chain couples TRBV27 to TRBJ2-1, with D hard to call. The CDR3 has 13 residues. Germline-derived CDR1 and CDR2 are MNHEY and SMNVEV (reference sequence). The V and J ends lost 0 bases and 8 bases respectively, with 8 bases between them. CDR3 nucleotides: TGTGCCAGCAGTTTATCGAGGACCCATGAGCAGTTCTTC. Amino acids: CASSLSRTHEQFF.

The J gene is TRBJ2-3, the V gene TRBV9, with 7 positions matching TRBD2. The J segment lost 0 bases and the V segment lost 0 bases, leaving 4 bases of the junction unmatched. Germline lookup yields CDR1 SGDLS and CDR2 YYNGEE. The CDR3 is 16 amino acids. The chain's CDR3 is CASSVAGGGSTDTQYF. CDR3 coding DNA: TGTGCCAGCAGCGTAGCTGGGGGGGGAAGCACAGATACGCAGTATTTT.

This chain joins TRBV6-5 and TRBJ1-6; TRBD1 matches 8 bases. Germline values: CDR1 MNHEY, CDR2 SVGAGI. V lost 5 bases, J lost 7 bases, and 4 bases stayed unmatched. The CDR3 covers 14 residues. CDR3 in DNA: TGTGCCAGCAGTCGCGGGACAGGAAATTCACCCCTCCACTTT. Residues: CASSRGTGNSPLHF.

This sequence joins TRBV30 and TRBJ1-2; 8 positions match TRBD1. Looked up from germline, CDR1 is GTSNPN and CDR2 is SVGIG (reference sequence). This CDR3 is 14 amino acids long. With 5 bases clipped from V and 7 bases from J, the junction kept 12 bases outside the gene matches. CDR3: CAWGCEQGAAGYTF. As DNA, the CDR3 is TGTGCCTGGGGGTGTGAGCAGGGGGCGGCTGGCTACACCTTC. The complete variable domain, with remaining parts taken from reference TRBV30 and TRBJ1-2, reads SQTIHQWPATLVQPVGSPLSLECTVEGTSNPNLYWYRQAAGRGLQLLFYSVGIGQISSEVPQNLSASRPQDRQFILSSKKLLLSDSGFYLCAWGCEQGAAGYTFGSGTRLTVV.

The chain employs TRBV7-6 and TRBJ2-1, with 11 bases that match TRBD2. This CDR3 has 16 amino acids. Looked up from germline, CDR1 is SGHVS and CDR2 is FNYEAQ. Trimming removed 4 bases from V and 5 bases from J; junction bases left unmatched: 7. This chain's CDR3 is CASSSEVLAGDNEQFF. CDR3 nucleotides: TGTGCCAGCAGCTCAGAGGTACTAGCGGGGGACAATGAGCAGTTCTTC.

The rearrangement joins TRBV9 to TRBJ2-1, with TRBD2 identical over 9 bases. The CDR3 spans 14 residues. Germline assignment: CDR1 SGDLS and CDR2 YYNGEE. Trimming at V came to 7 bases and at J to 2 bases, leaving 4 bases not matched to a gene. CDR3 in amino acids: CASSSGETYNEQFF. The CDR3 bases are TGTGCCAGCTCTAGCGGGGAAACCTACAATGAGCAGTTCTTC.

About this clone itself: Other DNA sequences within the sample encode an identical CDR3. The chain joins TRBV7-3 to TRBJ2-3, with D perhaps matching TRBD1 or TRBD2 (5 bases each). Deletions cut 5 bases from V and 2 bases from J, with 11 bases between. The germline gives CDR1 SGHTA, CDR2 FQGTGA. This CDR3 is 14 amino acids long. The CDR3: CASSLEGTTDTQYF. The CDR3, as DNA: TGTGCCAGCAGCCTAGAAGGGACCACAGATACGCAGTATTTT.

The J gene is TRBJ2-1, the V gene TRBV11-2; tentative D call: TRBD1 (5 bases). Looked up from germline, CDR1 is SGHAT and CDR2 is FQNNGV. Trimming took 5 bases from V and 0 from J, leaving 11 bases between them. This CDR3 contains 15 residues. In DNA, the CDR3 is TGTGCCAGCAGCGGCGACAGAGACTCCTACAATGAGCAGTTCTTC. Translated: CASSGDRDSYNEQFF.

A few counts support this clone. The chain is built from TRBV10-3 and TRBJ1-6; D gene ambiguous. The germline V gene encodes CDR1 ENHRY and CDR2 SYGVKD. The CDR3 loop spans 16 amino acids. V lost 4 bases, J lost 13 bases, and 23 bases lay in between. The CDR3 here is CAISGELGGPSVPLHF. In nucleotides, the CDR3 is TGTGCCATCAGTGGGGAACTAGGCGGACCCTCGGTGCCCCTCCACTTT.

This chain joins TRBV4-1 and TRBJ2-5, with D maybe TRBD2 (7 bases). This CDR3 comprises 16 residues. The germline gives CDR1 MGHRA, CDR2 YSYEKL. With 4 bases removed from V and 5 bases from J, the gap between germline ends came to 20 bases. In nucleotides, the CDR3 is TGCGCCAGCAGCCCGCTTGGAGGGGGGGGTGCGGAGACCCAGTACTTC. Translating gives CASSPLGGGGAETQYF.

The rearrangement uses TRBV15 and TRBJ1-2; unclear D gene. V was shortened by 5 bases and J by 4 bases, with 17 bases between the two germline ends. CDR1 and CDR2 (germline): LNHNV, YYDKDF (reference sequence). The CDR3 loop spans 15 amino acids. The CDR3 nucleotides read TGTGCCACCAGCTCTAACTACGGGCGTCCCTATGGCTACACCTTC. It yields the protein CATSSNYGRPYGYTF.

The chain joins TRBV7-3 to TRBJ2-2, with TRBD1 identical over 9 bases. From germline, CDR1 is SGHTA and CDR2 FQGTGA. This CDR3 is built from 14 residues. V lost 6 bases and J lost 5; bases outside the gene matches: 4. The chain's CDR3 is CASRMTGGTGELFF. The CDR3, as DNA: TGTGCCAGCAGGATGACAGGGGGAACCGGGGAGCTGTTTTTT.

This clone showed up just a few times. This rearrangement joins TRBV6-1 to TRBJ2-7; D call uncertain. The CDR3 spans 15 residues. V lost 1 base and J lost 0, with 10 bases in between. CDR1 is MNHNS and CDR2 is SASEGT in the germline V gene. CDR3 nucleotide sequence: TGTGCCAGCAGTGAAGGGCGGTCTAGCTCCTACGAGCAGTACTTC. Residues: CASSEGRSSSYEQYF.

The chain carries TRBV7-6 and TRBJ1-4; TRBD1 matches at 9 bases. V gave up 5 bases and J gave up 6 bases; unmatched junction bases: 4. The CDR3 has 14 residues. Germline V gives CDR1 SGHVS, CDR2 FNYEAQ. Written as DNA, the CDR3 is TGTGCCAGCAGCAAGGACAGGGGTTATGAAAAACTGTTTTTT. This encodes CASSKDRGYEKLFF.

The chain has TRBV6-6 and TRBJ1-1; D may be TRBD1 (5 bases). Trimming cost V 5 bases and J 8 bases, with 12 bases left between them. There are 12 residues in the CDR3. Germline CDR1 reads MNHNY; CDR2 reads SVGAGI (reference sequence). The CDR3 loop is CASSPDGDEAFF. The CDR3 DNA sequence: TGTGCCAGCAGTCCCGACGGGGACGAAGCTTTCTTT.

The chain is built from TRBV5-6 and TRBJ2-5, with D unresolved. Germline V gene lookup returns CDR1 SGHDT and CDR2 YYEEEE. The CDR3 runs 12 residues. Trimming cost V 3 bases and J 5 bases, with 8 bases left between them. The CDR3 spells CASSSGSETQYF. The DNA of the CDR3 is TGTGCCAGCAGCTCCGGCAGTGAGACCCAGTACTTC.

The chain couples TRBV7-6 to TRBJ2-1; 9 bases fit TRBD2. This CDR3 has 15 amino acids. Trimming removed 5 bases from V and 2 bases from J; junction bases left unmatched: 4. Germline lookup yields CDR1 SGHVS and CDR2 FNYEAQ. The CDR3 DNA is TGTGCCAGCAGCCGTAGCGGGAGTGCCTACAATGAGCAGTTCTTC. It yields the protein CASSRSGSAYNEQFF.

The chain combines TRBV12-5 with TRBJ1-1; 8 bases align to TRBD1. Trimming at V came to 8 bases and at J to 0 bases, leaving 14 bases not matched to a gene. CDR3 length equals 17 residues. CDR1 LGHNT and CDR2 FRNRAP come from the germline V gene. The CDR3 loop reads CASNDRGLFHMNTEAFF. Here the CDR3 DNA reads TGTGCTAGTAACGACAGGGGCCTCTTCCACATGAACACTGAAGCTTTCTTT.

The rearrangement joins TRBV7-2 to TRBJ2-5; D is uncertain. V gave up 5 bases and J gave up 5 bases, with 18 bases separating them. The CDR3 has 15 residues. Germline CDR1 and CDR2: SGHTA and FQGNSA. The CDR3 loop is CASSLPWGLGETQYF. As DNA, the CDR3 is TGTGCCAGCAGCCTACCCTGGGGATTAGGGGAGACCCAGTACTTC.

The chain links TRBV11-2 to TRBJ2-3; no firm D call. CDR3 size: 13 residues. Between the trimmed V and J ends, which lost 0 bases and 4 bases, there was a span of 5 bases. Per the germline V gene, CDR1 is SGHAT and CDR2 is FQNNGV. The CDR3 coding sequence is TGTGCCAGCAGCTTAGAAGTGTCAGATACGCAGTATTTT. It is translated as CASSLEVSDTQYF.

The chain uses TRBV4-3 and TRBJ1-1; no firm D call. CDR1 and CDR2 (germline): LGHNA, YSLEER. Trimming pared 1 base from V and 6 bases from J, leaving 9 bases between. CDR3 length: 13 amino acids. CDR3 protein: CASSQVWKSEAFF. For the CDR3, the DNA is TGCGCCAGCAGCCAAGTCTGGAAATCTGAAGCTTTCTTT.

The chain combines TRBV9 with TRBJ1-5, with D perhaps TRBD1 (6 bases). Germline CDR1 SGDLS, CDR2 YYNGEE. The germline V and J ends were trimmed by 1 base and 9 bases, with 14 bases remaining between them. This CDR3 is built from 14 residues. CDR3 sequence: CASSVSGQYRPQHF. As DNA, the CDR3 is TGTGCCAGCAGCGTATCAGGACAGTATCGGCCCCAGCATTTT.

The chain joins TRBV27 to TRBJ2-1; D might be TRBD1 or TRBD2, each matching 5 bases. The CDR3 spans 16 residues. V was clipped by 2 bases and J by 9 bases, with 20 bases between them. Germline-derived CDR1 and CDR2 are MNHEY and SMNVEV (reference sequence). CDR3 DNA sequence: TGTGCCAGCAGTTTAATTCCTTGGGACGTAACGGGTGAGCAGTTCTTC. It codes for CASSLIPWDVTGEQFF.

The CDR3 DNA is TGCGCCAGCAGCTTGGGACAGTCGCCTAACTATGGCTACACCTTC. Its protein is CASSLGQSPNYGYTF. The chain couples TRBV5-1 to TRBJ1-2, with a weak D call TRBD1 (5 bases). CDR3 length: 15 residues. Trimming cost V 0 bases and J 0 bases, with 9 bases left between them. CDR1 is SGHRS and CDR2 is YFSETQ in the germline V gene.